These 13 T cell receptor beta chains were all obtained from the same sample, sequenced in a study of T cells in Graves' hyperthyroidism and ophthalmopathy. The TCR beta CDR3 regions underwent amplification using RNA transcripts as the source. TCR CDR3 regions were first amplified by RT-PCR with HTBI primers. TCRdb reprocessed the multiplex PCR reads via MiXCR and lists one record per CDR3 protein. Here the sample spans fewer than 500,000 distinct CDR3 sequences, roughly 13% being singletons. The source material was blood. These receptors were collected from a man younger than 40 with Graves' hyperthyroidism that later progressed to Graves' ophthalmopathy.

This clonotype occurred a few times. The CDR3 coding sequence is TGTGCCAGCAGTTACTCGGGGACGACCACCGGGGAGCTGTTTTTT. Amino acids: CASSYSGTTTGELFF. The chain has TRBV6-5 and TRBJ2-2; D could derive from TRBD1 or TRBD2 (5 bases each). This CDR3 is 15 amino acids long. Trimming pared 0 bases from V and 4 bases from J, leaving 9 bases between. Per the germline V gene, CDR1 is MNHEY and CDR2 is SVGAGI.

Worth noting for this clonotype: No conserved phenylalanine or tryptophan is present at the end of the CDR3, so a read error is the likely explanation. The chain links TRBV3-1 to TRBJ1-2, with no clear D. Per germline, CDR1 LGHDT and CDR2 YNNKEL (reference sequence). This CDR3 has 12 residues. The V and J ends lost 2 bases and 4 bases respectively, with 5 bases between them. Written as DNA, the CDR3 is TGTGCCAGCAGCCAATATCGCTATGGCTACACCTTA. Its protein is CASSQYRYGYTL.

The table lists this clonotype with a few counts. V and J are TRBV19 and TRBJ1-1; TRBD1 matches 10 bases. V was clipped by 4 bases and J by 6 bases; unmatched bases: 8. CDR1 is LNHDA, CDR2 SQIVND, per germline (reference sequence). The CDR3 loop spans 15 amino acids. This CDR3 is CASSNLRDRGSEAFF. DNA for the CDR3: TGTGCCAGTAGTAATTTGCGGGACAGGGGCTCTGAAGCTTTCTTT.

This clonotype was counted between two and nine times. The chain recombines TRBV20-1 with TRBJ1-1; D might be TRBD1 (5 bases). Germline CDR1 and CDR2: DFQATT and SNEGSKA (reference sequence). V dropped 0 bases and J dropped 10 bases, with 12 bases sitting between them. This CDR3 comprises 12 residues. The CDR3 spells CSAREAGRGAFF. CDR3 nucleotides: TGCAGTGCTAGAGAGGCAGGGCGTGGAGCTTTCTTT.

The sample holds a few counts of this clonotype. The V call is TRBV12-5, the J call TRBJ2-1, with a weak D call TRBD1 (8 bases). CDR1 and CDR2 (germline): LGHNT, FRNRAP. The V and J ends lost 6 bases and 5 bases respectively, with 17 bases between them. This CDR3 spans 15 amino acids. CDR3 nucleotides: TGTGCTAGTGGCCCGGGGGGACAGGAGCACAATGAGCAGTTCTTC. Residues: CASGPGGQEHNEQFF.

This clonotype was detected ten times or more. The V call is TRBV2, the J call TRBJ2-3, with D unresolved. The germline V and J ends were trimmed by 4 bases and 0 bases, with 11 bases remaining between them. Germline V CDR1 and CDR2: SNHLY, FYNNEI. The CDR3 totals 15 residues. The CDR3, as DNA: TGTGCCAGCAGTGCCTCTGGGGAAAGCACAGATACGCAGTATTTT. Protein: CASSASGESTDTQYF.

The table lists this clonotype with a few counts. The chain has TRBV9 and TRBJ1-4; a possible D gene is TRBD1 (5 bases). The CDR3 totals 15 residues. The V gene lost 0 bases and the J gene lost 3 bases, with 9 bases spanning the gap. Germline V gene data show CDR1 as SGDLS and CDR2 as YYNGEE. This CDR3 is CASSVASGPNEKLFF. For the CDR3, the DNA is TGTGCCAGCAGCGTAGCGTCAGGGCCTAATGAAAAACTGTTTTTT.

This CDR3 is CASSATGNTGELFF. For the CDR3, the DNA is TGCGCCAGCAGCGCCACAGGGAACACCGGGGAGCTGTTTTTT. The chain couples TRBV5-1 to TRBJ2-2; maybe TRBD1 (5 bases). Germline V gene data show CDR1 as SGHRS and CDR2 as YFSETQ. The germline V and J ends were trimmed by 4 bases and 1 base, with 8 bases remaining between them. The CDR3 consists of 14 residues.

V is TRBV6-1 and J is TRBJ2-1, with 11 positions matching TRBD2. The CDR3 has 15 residues. Germline loops: CDR1 MNHNS, CDR2 SASEGT. With V trimmed by 6 bases and J by 6 bases, 7 bases remained unmatched. In nucleotides, the CDR3 is TGTGCCAGCAGACCTAGCGGGGGGTCTTCCAATGAGCAGTTCTTC. It specifies CASRPSGGSSNEQFF.

Ten or more counts support this clonotype. The chain links TRBV6-5 to TRBJ2-7, with D possibly TRBD2 on 5 matching bases. The germline CDR1 and CDR2 sequences are MNHEY and SVGAGI. The germline V and J ends were trimmed by 0 bases and 5 bases, with 11 bases remaining between them. This CDR3 contains 14 residues. Here the CDR3 reads CASSYSNSGDEQYF. The CDR3 region has the DNA TGTGCCAGCAGTTACTCGAACAGCGGCGACGAGCAGTACTTC.

This clonotype was counted a few times. This chain joins TRBV6-1 and TRBJ2-7, with 7 nucleotides matching TRBD2. Germline CDR1 MNHNS, CDR2 SASEGT. The CDR3 sequence is 14 residues long. V dropped 1 base and J dropped 7; count of bases not matched to a gene: 7. Here the CDR3 reads CASSEGGSAGEQYF. The CDR3 DNA reads as TGTGCCAGCAGTGAAGGAGGGTCAGCGGGAGAGCAGTACTTC.

This clonotype was counted ten times or more. The chain recombines TRBV29-1 with TRBJ2-2, with 9 positions matching TRBD1. Germline CDR1 SQVTM, CDR2 ANQGSEA. The CDR3 is 13 residues long. V trimming: 4 bases; J trimming: 6 bases; junction bases outside the gene matches: 3. This chain's CDR3 is CSVARTGAGELFF. Here the CDR3 DNA reads TGCAGCGTTGCTAGGACAGGGGCCGGGGAGCTGTTTTTT.

The V gene is TRBV6-1, the J gene TRBJ2-7; 11 nucleotides align to TRBD1. The germline gives CDR1 MNHNS, CDR2 SASEGT. The CDR3 spans 16 residues. The V and J ends lost 1 base and 3 bases, in that order; junction bases with no gene match: 5. The CDR3 bases are TGTGCCAGCAGTGAAGGTCGCGGGACAGGGGGCTACGAGCAGTACTTC. Its protein product is CASSEGRGTGGYEQYF.